What follows are 12 T cell receptor beta chains derived from one specimen sequenced in a study of human T cells and chemical hapten exposure (dated by TCRdb to about 2021). Library prep was done by RACE. Sequencing instrument: NextSeq 500. TCRdb reran the public reads through fastp at Q25 and MiXCR, keeping productive beta chains. Rows matching on CDR3 protein sequence are summarized as one entry with the most common DNA and genes. Recorded for this sample are 100,000 to 120,000 distinct CDR3 sequences; 30% to 35% of them occurred a single time. Around 2.8% of the sample comes from the top ten. Per the publication, the time point label means: patch test 3, about 24 weeks after DPC sensitization. This specimen's treatment or condition label, interpreted: therapeutic diphenylcyclopropenone sensitization with weekly scalp DPC. Sequencing used whole blood, obtained in connection with sensitization to the hapten diphenylcyclopropenone (DPC). The receptor source for this set is a man aged 40-55 years with alopecia areata. Some clones in this sample may be carry-over from other donors' samples.

Only a few counts were recorded for this clonotype. The chain employs TRBV7-2 and TRBJ1-1; D is unresolved. Germline-derived CDR1 and CDR2 are SGHTA and FQGNSA. Trimming removed 5 bases at V and 4 bases at J, with 14 bases between. The CDR3 covers 14 residues. The CDR3 DNA reads as TGTGCCAGCAGCCCTGGAGGAGGAAGCACTGAAGCTTTCTTT. Its translation is CASSPGGGSTEAFF.

The rearrangement uses TRBV21-1 and TRBJ2-1; whether TRBD2, the table's D call, matches the DNA was not checked. TRBV21-1 corresponds to a pseudogene. The CDR3 runs 17 residues. DNA for the CDR3: TGTGCCAGCAGCCCAGACTTGGGGACTAGCCCTCACAATGAGCAGTTCTTC. Translation gives CASSPDLGTSPHNEQFF.

This chain connects TRBV4-2 to TRBJ1-4, with D possibly TRBD1 on 5 matching bases. Trimming took 6 bases from V and 11 from J, leaving 19 bases between them. In germline, CDR1 is LGHNA, CDR2 YNFKEQ. The CDR3 covers 14 residues. CDR3: CASSLRVETSKLFF. DNA of the CDR3: TGTGCCAGCAGTCTCAGGGTGGAGACCAGTAAACTGTTTTTT.

This clonotype was recorded a few times. This CDR3 is CASSPGLRPYTDTQYF. CDR3 sequence (DNA): TGTGCCAGCTCACCGGGGCTTAGGCCTTATACAGATACGCAGTATTTT. This chain joins TRBV12-3 or TRBV12-4 and TRBJ2-3; D is tentatively TRBD1 or TRBD2 (5 bases each). The CDR3 extends over 16 amino acids. The V end was cut by 8 bases, the J end by 3 bases, with 21 bases between.

This chain joins TRBV7-2 and TRBJ1-5; D is unresolved. V gave up 1 base and J gave up 0 bases, with 4 bases separating them. Germline V gene data show CDR1 as SGHTA and CDR2 as FQGNSA. The CDR3 extends over 14 amino acids. In nucleotides, the CDR3 is TGTGCCAGCAGCTTAGGTGATAGCAATCAGCCCCAGCATTTT. It encodes CASSLGDSNQPQHF.

V gene TRBV28 combines with J gene TRBJ1-2, with TRBD1 matching over 8 bases. The CDR3 contains 14 residues. CDR1 and CDR2 (germline): MDHEN, SYDVKM. V shed 4 bases, J shed 4 bases, and the junction held 5 bases outside the gene matches. The CDR3 DNA reads as TGTGCCAGCAGTTCAGGGGGCATGGTCTATGGCTACACCTTC. Translating it yields CASSSGGMVYGYTF.

The chain combines TRBV7-8 with TRBJ2-6, with a tentative D call TRBD2 (6 bases). The CDR3 spans 15 residues. The germline V gene has CDR1 SGHVS and CDR2 FQNEAQ. This CDR3 is CVSGAGRSGANVLTF. In DNA form, the CDR3 reads TGTGTCAGTGGGGCAGGGAGGTCTGGGGCCAACGTCCTGACTTTC. The complete variable domain, with remaining parts taken from reference TRBV7-8 and TRBJ2-6, reads GAGVSQSPRYKVAKRGQDVALRCDPISGHVSLFWYQQALGQGPEFLTYFQNEAQLDKSGLPSDRFFAERPEGSVSTLKIQRTQQEDSAVYLCVSGAGRSGANVLTFGAGSRLTVL.

The rearrangement uses TRBV28 and TRBJ2-3; TRBD1 matches at 9 bases. The junction had 7 bases not matched to a gene; V was cut back by 2 bases and J by 1 base. CDR3 length: 17 amino acids. CDR1 is MDHEN, CDR2 SYDVKM, per germline. CDR3 residues: CASSLDRGIFRTDTQYF. The CDR3 DNA sequence: TGTGCCAGCAGTTTAGACAGGGGGATCTTCCGCACAGATACGCAGTATTTT. Drawing the rest from reference TRBV28 and TRBJ2-3, the complete variable domain is DVKVTQSSRYLVKRTGEKVFLECVQDMDHENMFWYRQDPGLGLRLIYFSYDVKMKEKGDIPEGYSVSREKKERFSLILESASTNQTSMYLCASSLDRGIFRTDTQYFGPGTRLTVL.

CDR3 amino acids: CASREGETGYGYTF. Here the CDR3 DNA reads TGTGCCAGCAGAGAAGGGGAGACTGGCTATGGCTACACCTTC. The genes are TRBV9 and TRBJ1-2; possible D gene TRBD1, 5 bases. V was pared by 5 bases and J by 4 bases, with 15 bases between. CDR1 and CDR2 from the germline V gene are SGDLS and YYNGEE. The CDR3 contains 14 residues.

This clonotype appeared a single time. The chain couples TRBV28 to TRBJ1-6, with unresolved D. Per the germline V gene, CDR1 is MDHEN and CDR2 is SYDVKM. This CDR3 spans 12 amino acids. Trimming took off 8 bases at V and 7 bases at J, with 9 bases between the two ends. The CDR3 loop reads CASHLPNSPLHF. CDR3 DNA: TGTGCCAGCCACCTTCCGAATTCACCCCTCCACTTT.

CDR3 DNA sequence: TGTGCCACCAGTGATTTTGCTAGCGGGAGGGGTAATGAGCAGTTCTTC. Protein: CATSDFASGRGNEQFF. V usage is TRBV24-1 and J usage is TRBJ2-1; 12 nucleotides agree with TRBD2. Losses at the gene ends were 1 base for V and 7 bases for J; bases not matched to a gene: 4. Per germline, CDR1 KGHDR and CDR2 SFDVKD. The CDR3 is 16 residues long.

This clonotype is a singleton in its sample. The chain employs TRBV7-2 and TRBJ1-4; TRBD1 might be the D (5 bases). CDR1 and CDR2 from the germline V gene are SGHTA and FQGNSA. The CDR3 totals 14 residues. V lost 3 bases to trimming and J lost 6 bases, with 11 bases between them. The CDR3 loop reads CASSLGPFDEKLFF. CDR3 sequence (DNA): TGTGCCAGCAGCTTGGGACCGTTCGATGAAAAACTGTTTTTT.